This T cell receptor (beta chain) was captured in a study of blood T cell repertoires in COVID-19. The method was immunoSEQ multiplex PCR; TCRdb's version includes in-frame clones alone and lacks a portion of them. Found here are about 210,000 clones, roughly 87% of them singletons; the top ten hold approximately 10%. This clone has more than one count but fewer than ten. The CDR3 sequence is 16 residues long. CDR1 and CDR2 (germline): MDHEN, SYDVKM. V lost 0 bases to trimming and J lost 1 base, with 12 bases between them. The sample taken for sequencing was PBMCs or T cells enriched from blood (not recorded which). The sequence was collected from a man in his late teens or twenties with acute COVID-19. V usage is TRBV28 and J usage is TRBJ1-1; D not certain. CDR3 DNA: TGTGCCAGCAGTTTATGGGGGAGGAGGGCGAACACTGAAGCTTTCTTT. Residues: CASSLWGRRANTEAFF.